This TCR beta chain was identified during a study of blood T cells in healthy people across ages. Study findings and constraints: PBMCs were not sorted, which prevented a conclusive comparison of naive versus antigen-experienced cells. Diversity of TCR beta per million T cells declined in a roughly linear way with age. One million T cells yielded diversity estimates that were considered underestimates. Naive CD4+ cell counts and diversity both ran higher in long-lived than in aged donors.

The ends lost 7 bases at V and 3 bases at J; junction bases unmatched: 8. Germline CDR1 is SNHLY and CDR2 is FYNNEI. The CDR3 length is 14 residues. This clonotype was recorded a few times. The antigen is undetermined. Primers used in a second PCR of roughly 6 to 12 cycles were a sample-barcoded 5' primer and a J-beta primer mix. MiXCR, run by TCRdb on the 5' RACE reads, gives a single entry per CDR3 protein. The data show more than 1.4 million distinct CDR3 sequences, 35% to 45% seen once. The clonotype comes from a young woman in good health. The sequenced sample consisted of blood. The chain recombines TRBV2 with TRBJ2-5; 7 bases align to TRBD2. Here the CDR3 DNA reads TGTGCCAGCAAGCGGGTAGCGGGTGAAGAGACCCAGTACTTC. It specifies CASKRVAGEETQYF.